A selection of T cell receptor beta chains follows, all from one sample in a study of a mutant IDH1 vaccine in newly diagnosed glioma. The antigens for these receptors are not known. Repertoires were generated with immunoSEQ multiplex PCR, while TCRdb's copy carries only in-frame clones and drops some. The sample carries roughly 32,000 clones, roughly nine tenths recorded once. Sequences were derived from PBMCs, sampled from a glioma patient whose treatment included an IDH1 peptide vaccine. All receptors come from a man aged 35-49 years with glioma. The CDR3 runs from the conserved cysteine through the conserved F or W. A D gene is named only where the DNA matches it firmly. Some rows have no size entry. The others give once, few or many, or a class for an expanded clone.

TRBJ2-3	TRBV10-3	15	.	.	TGTGCCATCAGTGGAGGACTAAGCTCCACAGATACGCAGTATTTT	CAISGGLSSTDTQYF
TRBJ1-5	TRBV2	15	.	TRBD1	TGTGCCAGCAGTTGGGACAGGGGCCCGGGTCAGCCCCAGCATTTT	CASSWDRGPGQPQHF
TRBJ1-6	TRBV10-3	16	.	TRBD1	TGTGCCATCAGCGCCAATCCGGGACAGGGGAATTCACCCCTCCACTTT	CAISANPGQGNSPLHF
TRBJ1-5	TRBV30	15	.	.	TGTGCCTGGAGTGCTCCCAGGATAGGTAATCAGCCCCAGCATTTT	CAWSAPRIGNQPQHF
TRBJ1-6	TRBV28	16	once	.	TGTGCCAGCAGTTTATACATCGGGGGCCTAAATTCACCCCTCCACTTT	CASSLYIGGLNSPLHF
TRBJ1-2	TRBV11-2	16	once	.	TGTGCCAGCAGCTTCGATCCTGGGGCCGCATGGGGTGGCTACACCTTC	CASSFDPGAAWGGYTF
TRBJ2-1	TRBV10-3	17	.	.	TGTGCCATCAGTGAGTCCACCAGGGCCCCCAGCCGTAATGAGCAGTTCTTC	CAISESTRAPSRNEQFF
TRBJ1-2	TRBV2	15	.	TRBD1	TGTGCCAGCAGGGTGGGACAGGCGGCGACCTATGGCTACACCTTC	CASRVGQAATYGYTF
TRBJ2-2	TRBV29-1	16	.	TRBD2	TGCAGCACAGGAGAGGGACTAGCGGGAGGTACCGGGGAGCTGTTTTTT	CSTGEGLAGGTGELFF
TRBJ2-7	TRBV9	13	.	.	TGTGCCAGCAGCGTTAGCGGTTTGGGTGAGCAGTACTTC	CASSVSGLGEQYF
TRBJ2-6	TRBV29-1	16	.	TRBD1	TGCAGCGTTGGGGGATCAGGGGGCTCTGGGGCCAACGTCCTGACTTTC	CSVGGSGGSGANVLTF
TRBJ1-1	TRBV5-8	13	.	.	TGTGCCAGCAGCGCCGATAGGGGCACTGAAGCTTTCTTT	CASSADRGTEAFF
TRBJ2-2	TRBV10-2	16	.	.	TGCGCCAGCAGTGACTACCGAATAGGGGTTAACGGGGAGCTGTTTTTT	CASSDYRIGVNGELFF
TRBJ2-3	TRBV6-5	14	.	.	TGTGCCAGCAGAAATGGACTACCCACAGATACGCAGTATTTT	CASRNGLPTDTQYF
TRBJ1-1	TRBV29-1	12	.	.	TGCAGCGTCGAAAGGTCGGGGACTGAAGCTTTCTTT	CSVERSGTEAFF
TRBJ1-5	TRBV28	14	.	.	TGTGCCAGCAGCTTCGCGCTGTTGGGTTGGCCCCAGCATTTT	CASSFALLGWPQHF
TRBJ2-7	TRBV6-1	15	once	.	TGTGCCAGCAGTGAAGCGGCCGGGAGCTACTACGAGCAGTACTTC	CASSEAAGSYYEQYF
TRBJ1-2	TRBV4-2	15	.	TRBD1	TGTGCCAGCAGCCAAGGGACAGGGACCAACTATGGCTACACCTTC	CASSQGTGTNYGYTF
TRBJ2-2	TRBV5-3	16	.	.	TGTGCCAGAAGCTTGGGGCTAGCGAGGAAGGCCGGGGAGCTGTTTTTT	CARSLGLARKAGELFF
TRBJ2-2	TRBV19	13	.	.	TGTGCCAGTAGTATGAGGGGTACCGGGGAGCTGTTTTTT	CASSMRGTGELFF
TRBJ2-2	TRBV11-2	15	.	.	TGTGCCAGCAGCCTTCTCCTACAGAACACCGGGGAGCTGTTTTTT	CASSLLLQNTGELFF
TRBJ2-7	TRBV9	14	.	TRBD1	TGTGCCAGCAGCGAGAGGGACAGATCCTACGAGCAGTACTTC	CASSERDRSYEQYF
TRBJ2-2	TRBV4-1	15	.	.	TGCGCCAGCAGCCAGGACGGGATGCGGGGCGGGGAGCTGTTTTTT	CASSQDGMRGGELFF
TRBJ1-1	TRBV19	18	.	.	TGTGCCAGTAGTATAGATCTTGCGAGTCAGGGAGTGGGCACTGAAGCTTTCTTT	CASSIDLASQGVGTEAFF
TRBJ2-5	TRBV5-1	15	.	TRBD2	TGCGCCAGCAGATTAGCGGGCTATGACAAAGAGACCCAGTACTTC	CASRLAGYDKETQYF
TRBJ2-7	TRBV2	13	.	TRBD1	TGTGCCAGCCGGGACAGGAATCGAGGAGAGCAGTACTTC	CASRDRNRGEQYF
TRBJ2-5	TRBV28	13	.	.	TGTGCCAGCAGTTTCGGGGTCCAAGAGACCCAGTACTTC	CASSFGVQETQYF
TRBJ2-1	TRBV7-2	15	few	TRBD2	TGTGCCAGCAGCTTCGGACTAGCCCCCCACAATGAGCAGTTCTTC	CASSFGLAPHNEQFF
TRBJ2-2	TRBV7-3	14	.	.	TGTGCCAGCACCACGGGCGCGAACACCGGGGAGCTGTTTTTT	CASTTGANTGELFF
TRBJ1-2	TRBV27	14	.	.	TGTGCCAGCAGTTTTGGCGGTTCTAACTATGGCTACACCTTC	CASSFGGSNYGYTF
TRBJ2-3	TRBV7-2	14	few	.	TGTGCCAGCAGCGTTGGGGGGTACACAGATACGCAGTATTTT	CASSVGGYTDTQYF
TRBJ2-2	TRBV6-4	16	.	.	TGTGCCAGCAGTGTATTACCGGGACAAAACACCGGGGAGCTGTTTTTT	CASSVLPGQNTGELFF
TRBJ2-7	TRBV29-1	13	.	TRBD2	TGCAGCGTCCGGACTAGCGTCTCCTACGAGCAGTACTTC	CSVRTSVSYEQYF
TRBJ1-5	TRBV7-8	13	large	.	TGTGCCAGCAGCTTAGAGGGTTTTCAGCCCCAGCATTTT	CASSLEGFQPQHF
TRBJ2-7	TRBV5-6	15	.	.	TGTGCCAGCCAGGGTCAAAGGAAAAGCTCCTACGAGCAGTACTTC	CASQGQRKSSYEQYF
TRBJ2-7	TRBV11-2	13	.	.	TGTGCCAGCAGCTTAGGTACAGGGCACGAGCAGTACTTC	CASSLGTGHEQYF
TRBJ1-5	TRBV7-3	15	.	.	TGTGCCAGCAGCTCGGGGCTGGGAAGGAATCAGCCCCAGCATTTT	CASSSGLGRNQPQHF